Listed here are 18 T cell receptor beta chains from one sample, sequenced in a study of blood T cells in healthy people across ages. The authors ran a second PCR of 7 to 11 cycles using a sample-barcoded 5' primer and a J-beta primer mix. TCRdb recomputed calls from the 5' RACE reads with MiXCR, one row per CDR3 protein. The sample yields roughly 2 million distinct CDR3 sequences, about 50% seen once. Input material: blood. All receptors derive from a middle-aged woman in good health.

The V and J genes are TRBV28 and TRBJ2-7; D is perhaps TRBD2 (6 bases). Germline assignment: CDR1 MDHEN and CDR2 SYDVKM. V was cut by 4 bases and J by 6 bases, with 13 bases left in between. CDR3 length: 13 residues. CDR3 sequence: CASSSLRRGEQYF. CDR3 sequence (DNA): TGTGCCAGCAGTTCCCTCAGGCGGGGCGAGCAGTACTTC.

V is TRBV5-8 and J is TRBJ1-5; 7 nucleotides line up with TRBD1. The junction had 8 bases not matched to a gene; V was cut back by 4 bases and J by 1 base. The CDR3 runs to 16 residues. CDR1 is SGHTS, CDR2 YDEGEE, per germline. The DNA of the CDR3 is TGTGCCAGCAGCACCGGGGACAGCGCCAGCAATCAGCCCCAGCATTTT. Residues: CASSTGDSASNQPQHF. The full variable domain, with the rest looked up from reference TRBV5-8 and TRBJ1-5, is EAGVTQSPTHLIKTRGQQATLRCSPISGHTSVYWYQQALGLGLQFLLWYDEGEERNRGNFPPRFSGRQFPNYSSELNVNALELEDSALYLCASSTGDSASNQPQHFGDGTRLSIL.

The sample holds a few counts of this clonotype. The rearrangement links TRBV6-5 to TRBJ1-1, with D tentatively TRBD1 (6 bases). Germline assignment: CDR1 MNHEY and CDR2 SVGAGI. With 6 bases removed from V and 0 bases from J, the gap between germline ends came to 17 bases. The CDR3 has 16 residues. DNA for the CDR3: TGTGCCAGCAGGTCGAGGGGGAGTAGGGTGAACACTGAAGCTTTCTTT. Amino acid sequence: CASRSRGSRVNTEAFF.

Regarding this clonotype: A read error may account for a junction end that differs from germline. This chain connects TRBV12-3 or TRBV12-4 to TRBJ2-7; possibly TRBD1 or TRBD2 for D (6 bases each). The CDR3 length is 14 residues. Here the CDR3 reads CASRRGLGAYKQYF. The CDR3 nucleotides are TGTGCCAGCAGACGGGGGCTAGGAGCCTACAAGCAGTACTTC.

The chain is built from TRBV20-1 and TRBJ2-3, with 12 bases that match TRBD2. The junction had 3 bases not matched to a gene; V was cut back by 1 base and J by 4 bases. This CDR3 spans 15 amino acids. Germline lookup yields CDR1 DFQATT and CDR2 SNEGSKA (reference sequence). CDR3 nucleotide sequence: TGCAGTGCTAGAGGCTCTAGCGGGGGGGCAGATACGCAGTATTTT. Translation: CSARGSSGGADTQYF.

This clonotype turned up a few times. The rearrangement uses TRBV20-1 and TRBJ2-7; D is unresolved. CDR1 is DFQATT and CDR2 is SNEGSKA in the germline V gene (reference sequence). The CDR3 totals 12 residues. V lost 3 bases and J 2 bases, leaving 8 bases between the germline ends. The CDR3 sequence is CSASSRTYEQYF. The CDR3, as DNA: TGCAGTGCTAGTAGCCGGACCTACGAGCAGTACTTC.

The chain has TRBV29-1 and TRBJ2-3, with 7 positions matching TRBD1. Per the germline V gene, CDR1 is SQVTM and CDR2 is ANQGSEA. The length of the CDR3 is 12 residues. The J segment lost 4 bases and the V segment lost 8 bases, leaving 6 bases of the junction unmatched. CDR3 coding DNA: TGCAGCCTTCGACAGGGCTCAGATACGCAGTATTTT. It translates to CSLRQGSDTQYF.

V gene TRBV20-1 combines with J gene TRBJ2-5; the match to TRBD2 covers 8 bases. V shed 0 bases and J 4 bases; nucleotides not matched to a gene: 7. The germline V gene encodes CDR1 DFQATT and CDR2 SNEGSKA (reference sequence). The CDR3 is 15 residues long. The CDR3 nucleotides are TGCAGTGCTAGAGAAGGGAGCGGGGGCCGAGAGACCCAGTACTTC. This gives the protein CSAREGSGGRETQYF.

This clonotype was counted a few times. The chain links TRBV4-1 to TRBJ2-5, with TRBD2 identical over 9 bases. Per the germline V gene, CDR1 is MGHRA and CDR2 is YSYEKL. The CDR3 contains 15 residues. Trimming at V came to 1 base and at J to 1 base, leaving 1 base not matched to a gene. CDR3 protein: CASSQAAGGQETQYF. In nucleotides, the CDR3 is TGCGCCAGCAGCCAAGCAGCGGGGGGCCAAGAGACCCAGTACTTC.

Here the CDR3 reads CSVSLRTANEKLFF. CDR3 sequence (DNA): TGCAGCGTTTCGCTCCGGACTGCGAATGAAAAACTGTTTTTT. J is TRBJ1-4 and V is TRBV29-1; D call uncertain. The CDR3 totals 14 residues. Trimming took 5 bases from V and 5 from J, leaving 15 bases between them. Germline loops: CDR1 SQVTM, CDR2 ANQGSEA.

V gene TRBV6-2 or TRBV6-3 combines with J gene TRBJ2-5; tentatively, D is TRBD2 (6 bases). The end of the DNA is better explained by TRBJ2-7, so the J call may be wrong. This CDR3 comprises 16 residues. Per the germline V gene, CDR1 is MNHEY and CDR2 is SVGEGT. The CDR3: CASSYTVRRGDYEQYF. CDR3 nucleotide sequence: TGTGCCAGCAGTTACACGGTCCGGCGGGGTGACTACGAGCAGTACTTC.

In nucleotides, the CDR3 is TGTGCCAGCAGGCCGGAGCGGGCCGGGGAGCTGTTTTTT. Translation gives CASRPERAGELFF. The chain uses TRBV7-2 and TRBJ2-2; tentatively, D is TRBD2 (6 bases). V lost 6 bases and J 6 bases, leaving 11 bases between the germline ends. Germline lookup yields CDR1 SGHTA and CDR2 FQGNSA. The CDR3 is 13 residues long.

This clonotype has more than one count but fewer than ten. The V and J genes are TRBV10-3 and TRBJ2-5; TRBD2 matches 10 bases. V lost 5 bases to trimming and J lost 2 bases; unmatched junction nucleotides: 5. This CDR3 is 15 amino acids long. Germline V gene data show CDR1 as ENHRY and CDR2 as SYGVKD. The CDR3 coding sequence is TGTGCCATCAGTCGTAGCGGGGGGCATCAAGAGACCCAGTACTTC. Translated, it gives CAISRSGGHQETQYF.

This chain links TRBV7-3 with TRBJ2-1; 9 positions match TRBD2. The CDR3 loop spans 16 amino acids. The germline V gene encodes CDR1 SGHTA and CDR2 FQGTGA. Trimming removed 0 bases from V and 13 bases from J; junction bases left unmatched: 13. The CDR3 sequence: CASSLTSGGGSATQFF. As DNA, the CDR3 is TGTGCCAGCAGCTTAACTAGCGGGGGAGGTTCAGCGACCCAGTTCTTC.

Only a few counts were recorded for this clonotype. The rearrangement joins TRBV5-5 to TRBJ2-7; D gene ambiguous. CDR1 and CDR2 from the germline V gene are SGHKS and YYEKEE (reference sequence). CDR3 size: 14 residues. Trimming removed 4 bases from V and 3 bases from J, with 14 bases in between. CDR3: CASSVLWADYEQYF. The CDR3 nucleotides are TGTGCCAGCAGCGTGCTTTGGGCAGACTACGAGCAGTACTTC.

The chain combines TRBV9 with TRBJ1-6; D gene unclear. CDR1 SGDLS and CDR2 YYNGEE come from the germline V gene. This CDR3 comprises 16 residues. V lost 3 bases to trimming and J lost 0 bases, with 10 bases between them. The CDR3 spells CASSGRADSYNSPLHF. The CDR3, as DNA: TGTGCCAGCAGCGGGAGAGCGGACTCCTATAATTCACCCCTCCACTTT.

This chain links TRBV7-2 with TRBJ2-4; the match to TRBD2 covers 8 bases. The J call is uncertain, as TRBJ2-5 better fits the DNA end. Germline values: CDR1 SGHTA, CDR2 FQGNSA. This CDR3 is 19 amino acids long. This chain's CDR3 is CASSLGLSVAGRSGETQYF. CDR3 in DNA: TGTGCCAGCAGCTTAGGGTTGTCGGTAGCGGGGCGGAGTGGAGAGACCCAGTACTTC.

This clonotype was detected many times. The V call is TRBV7-9, the J call TRBJ2-1; a possible D gene is TRBD1 (7 bases). This CDR3 contains 12 residues. Germline V gives CDR1 SEHNR, CDR2 FQNEAQ (reference sequence). V gave up 6 bases and J gave up 8 bases, with 11 bases separating them. In nucleotides, the CDR3 is TGTGCCAGCAGTTTCAGGGGGGATGAGCAGTTCTTC. Its translation: CASSFRGDEQFF.